A single sample gave rise to the 4 T cell receptor beta chains below, sequenced in a study of T cell repertoires in cytomegalovirus infection. MiXCR was run by TCRdb on the reads, yielding one entry per CDR3 protein. Altogether hundreds of thousands of distinct CDR3 sequences are present, roughly 33% being singletons, with the ten largest covering 15% to 20%. These receptors are not linked to any known antigen. The specimen was cultured PBMCs, collected from culture after CMV antigen stimulation. Receptors originate from a human donor in good health (CMV status not recorded). Some clones in this sample may be carry-over from other donors' samples.

This chain links TRBV6-5 with TRBJ1-2, with 8 bases identical to TRBD1. This CDR3 region has 15 residues. The J segment lost 5 bases and the V segment lost 2 bases, leaving 7 bases of the junction unmatched. Germline CDR1 MNHEY, CDR2 SVGAGI. CDR3 sequence reads: CASSYTPGQEYGYTF. The CDR3, as DNA: TGTGCCAGCAGTTACACGCCGGGACAGGAATATGGCTACACCTTC.

This clonotype has only a few counts. This chain connects TRBV5-5 to TRBJ1-2, with D hard to call. The V and J ends lost 2 bases and 4 bases respectively, with 12 bases between them. Germline V gene sequence: CDR1 SGHKS, CDR2 YYEKEE (reference sequence). This CDR3 is built from 14 residues. The CDR3 spells CASSLDHPLYGYTF. In DNA, the CDR3 is TGTGCCAGCAGCTTAGATCACCCTCTCTATGGCTACACCTTC.

This CDR3 is CASSLGEGPSTDTQYF. For the CDR3, the DNA is TGTGCCAGCAGTTTAGGGGAGGGGCCGAGCACAGATACGCAGTATTTT. This chain connects TRBV12-3 or TRBV12-4 to TRBJ2-3, with 7 bases matching TRBD2. This CDR3 region has 16 residues. J lost 0 bases, V lost 1 base, and 4 bases had no gene match.

The chain recombines TRBV6-1 with TRBJ2-1, with D perhaps being TRBD1 or TRBD2 (6 bases each). The CDR3 has 14 residues. Germline-derived CDR1 and CDR2 are MNHNS and SASEGT. The V and J ends lost 6 bases and 4 bases respectively, with 13 bases between them. CDR3 sequence (DNA): TGTGCCAGCAGAACCGGGGGCCAGTACAATGAGCAGTTCTTC. Its protein product is CASRTGGQYNEQFF.